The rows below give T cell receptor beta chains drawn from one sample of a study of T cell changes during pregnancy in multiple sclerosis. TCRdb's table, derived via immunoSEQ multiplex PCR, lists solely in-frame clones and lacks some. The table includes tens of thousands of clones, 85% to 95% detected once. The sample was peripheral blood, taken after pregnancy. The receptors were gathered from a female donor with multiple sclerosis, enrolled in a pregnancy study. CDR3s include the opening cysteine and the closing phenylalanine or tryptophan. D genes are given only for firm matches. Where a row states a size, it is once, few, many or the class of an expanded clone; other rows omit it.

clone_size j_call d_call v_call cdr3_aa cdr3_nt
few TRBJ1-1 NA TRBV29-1 CSVAGLNTEAFF TGCAGCGTCGCGGGGCTGAACACTGAAGCTTTCTTT
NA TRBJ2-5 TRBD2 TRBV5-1 CATAGLAGGQETQYF TGCGCCACCGCGGGGCTAGCGGGGGGGCAAGAGACCCAGTACTTC
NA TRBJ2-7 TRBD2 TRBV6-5 CASSYAGREGYEQYF TGTGCCAGCAGTTACGCCGGCAGGGAGGGCTACGAGCAGTACTTC
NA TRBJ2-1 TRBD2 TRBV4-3 CASSLESGGASLGSYNEQFF TGCGCCAGCAGCCTAGAGAGCGGGGGGGCCTCATTAGGTTCCTACAATGAGCAGTTCTTC
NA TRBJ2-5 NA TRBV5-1 CASSSEGRGFETQYF TGCGCCAGCAGCTCGGAGGGACGGGGCTTCGAGACCCAGTACTTC
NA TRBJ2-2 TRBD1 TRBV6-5 CASSRTGPNTGELFF TGTGCCAGCAGCCGGACAGGCCCCAACACCGGGGAGCTGTTTTTT
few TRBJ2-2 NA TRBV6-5 CASSYSRNTGELFF TGTGCCAGCAGTTACTCGAGGAACACCGGGGAGCTGTTTTTT
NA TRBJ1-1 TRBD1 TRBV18 CASSPDRAFLNTEAFF TGTGCCAGCTCACCAGACAGGGCTTTTTTGAACACTGAAGCTTTCTTT
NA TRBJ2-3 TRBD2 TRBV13 CASRRSGSGTDTQYF TGTGCCAGCAGACGTAGCGGGAGTGGTACAGATACGCAGTATTTT
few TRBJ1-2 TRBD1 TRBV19 CASGGQGRYGYTF TGTGCCAGTGGAGGACAGGGCCGCTATGGCTACACCTTC
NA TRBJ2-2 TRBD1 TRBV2 CASAGTGNTGELFF TGTGCCAGCGCCGGGACAGGGAACACCGGGGAGCTGTTTTTT
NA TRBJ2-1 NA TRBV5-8 CASSYIQGNEQFF TGTGCCAGCAGCTACATACAGGGTAATGAGCAGTTCTTC
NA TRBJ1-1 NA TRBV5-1 CASKNYFPSNTEAFF TGCGCCAGCAAAAATTACTTCCCATCGAACACTGAAGCTTTCTTT
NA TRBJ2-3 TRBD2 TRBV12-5 CASGLGRTSGGDTQYF TGTGCTAGTGGTTTGGGACGGACTAGCGGGGGCGATACGCAGTATTTT
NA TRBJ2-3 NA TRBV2 CATLSLVSDTQYF TGTGCCACCCTTTCCCTAGTTTCAGATACGCAGTATTTT
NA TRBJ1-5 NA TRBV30 CARSGNSNQPQHF TGTGCCCGATCGGGGAATAGCAATCAGCCCCAGCATTTT
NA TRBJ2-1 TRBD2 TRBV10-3 CAIRESVRGSSYNEQFF TGTGCCATCAGGGAGTCGGTGCGGGGGAGCTCCTACAATGAGCAGTTCTTC
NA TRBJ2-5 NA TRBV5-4 CASSQDSQETQYF TGTGCCAGCAGCCAGGACAGTCAAGAGACCCAGTACTTC
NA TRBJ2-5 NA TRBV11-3 CASSSDLKTQYF TGTGCCAGCAGCTCCGACTTAAAGACCCAGTACTTC
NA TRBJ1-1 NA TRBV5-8 CASSLDDRRAFF TGTGCCAGCAGCTTGGATGACAGAAGAGCTTTCTTT
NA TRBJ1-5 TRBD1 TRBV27 CASSLWDRGHSNQPQHF TGTGCCAGCAGTTTATGGGACAGGGGCCATAGCAATCAGCCCCAGCATTTT
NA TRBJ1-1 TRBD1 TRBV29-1 CSGRQGMVAFF TGCAGCGGCAGACAGGGCATGGTAGCTTTCTTT
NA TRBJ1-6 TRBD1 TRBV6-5 CASRLTGLGSPLHF TGTGCCAGCAGATTGACAGGGTTGGGTTCACCCCTCCACTTT
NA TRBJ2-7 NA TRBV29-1 CSVEDDNSYEQYF TGCAGCGTTGAAGATGACAATTCCTACGAGCAGTACTTC
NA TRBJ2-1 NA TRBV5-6 CASSIFLFFGGTDYNEQFF TGTGCCAGCAGCATCTTTTTATTCTTTGGGGGGACGGACTACAATGAGCAGTTCTTC
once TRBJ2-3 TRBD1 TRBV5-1 CASSLDVTGADTQYF TGCGCCAGCAGCTTGGATGTGACAGGGGCAGATACGCAGTATTTT
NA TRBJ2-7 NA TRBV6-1 CASTIQQNYEQYF TGTGCCAGCACAATACAACAGAACTACGAGCAGTACTTC
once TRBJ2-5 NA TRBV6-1 CALQTGEETQYF TGTGCCCTCCAAACGGGGGAAGAGACCCAGTACTTC
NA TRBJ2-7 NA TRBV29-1 CSVFTGFSSYEQYF TGCAGCGTTTTTACCGGGTTTTCGTCCTACGAGCAGTACTTC
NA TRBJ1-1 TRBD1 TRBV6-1 CASSAWTGRTEAFF TGTGCCAGCAGTGCCTGGACAGGGCGGACTGAAGCTTTCTTT
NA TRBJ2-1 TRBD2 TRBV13 CASSLGTSGYNEQFF TGTGCCAGCAGCCTGGGGACTAGCGGATACAATGAGCAGTTCTTC
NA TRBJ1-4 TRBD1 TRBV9 CASSVQGGNEKLFF TGTGCCAGCAGCGTACAGGGGGGTAATGAAAAACTGTTTTTT
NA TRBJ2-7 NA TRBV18 CASSPARYEQYF TGTGCCAGCTCACCGGCCCGTTACGAGCAGTACTTC
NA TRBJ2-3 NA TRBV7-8 CASSLAPSLLGTQYF TGTGCCAGCAGCTTAGCGCCGTCCCTCCTCGGTACGCAGTATTTT
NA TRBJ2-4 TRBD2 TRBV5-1 CASSLGLAQNIQYF TGCGCCAGCAGCTTGGGACTAGCGCAAAACATTCAGTACTTC
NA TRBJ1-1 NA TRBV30 CAWILSINTEAFF TGTGCCTGGATACTGTCCATCAACACTGAAGCTTTCTTT
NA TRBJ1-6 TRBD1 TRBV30 CAWSSSRRGTGSPLHF TGTGCCTGGAGTTCCTCCCGGCGGGGGACAGGGTCACCCCTCCACTTT
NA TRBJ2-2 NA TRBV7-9 CASSYRSTGELFF TGTGCCAGCAGCTATCGGTCCACCGGGGAGCTGTTTTTT
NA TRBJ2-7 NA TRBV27 CASSFVLDEQYF TGTGCCAGCAGTTTCGTACTGGACGAGCAGTACTTC
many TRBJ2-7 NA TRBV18 CASSPGESYEQYF TGTGCCAGCTCACCCGGGGAATCCTACGAGCAGTACTTC
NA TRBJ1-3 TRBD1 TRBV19 CASGDREGTGNTIYF TGTGCCAGCGGGGACAGGGAGGGTACTGGAAACACCATATATTTT
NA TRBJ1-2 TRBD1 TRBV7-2 CASSLVSIGTGLDTF TGTGCCAGCAGCTTAGTTTCTATAGGGACAGGTCTTGACACCTTC
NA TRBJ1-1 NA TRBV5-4 CASSLPHLEQGVTEAFF TGTGCCAGCAGCCTACCCCACTTAGAACAGGGAGTCACTGAAGCTTTCTTT
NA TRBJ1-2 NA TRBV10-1 CASSEAGHNYGYTF TGCGCCAGCAGTGAGGCAGGACACAACTATGGCTACACCTTC
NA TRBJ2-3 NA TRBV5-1 CASSAQISTDTQYF TGCGCCAGCAGCGCACAGATAAGCACAGATACGCAGTATTTT
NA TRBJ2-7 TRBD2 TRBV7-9 CASSFTSAYEQYF TGTGCCAGCAGCTTCACTAGCGCCTACGAGCAGTACTTC